Following are 9 T cell receptor beta chains from one sample sequenced in a study of T cell repertoires in enteric fever (dated by TCRdb to the late 2010s). Instrument used: Illumina MiSeq. TCRdb trimmed the raw reads at Q25, called clones with MiXCR and kept productive beta chains. When rows share a CDR3 protein, they turn into one entry using the most common DNA and genes. The sample table contains roughly 1,500 distinct CDR3 sequences; only one count was recorded for about 35% of them. The ten largest clones take up 15% to 20% of the sample. The sequencing sample was made of CCR7- CD38- CD4+ T cells from PBMCs. The receptors here all came from a human donor with Salmonella enteric fever, either typhoid or paratyphoid (not recorded which).

The rearrangement links TRBV5-1 to TRBJ2-5, with D maybe TRBD1 (5 bases). V was cut by 4 bases and J by 2 bases, with 24 bases left in between. The V gene's germline CDR1 is SGHRS and CDR2 YFSETQ. The CDR3 covers 18 residues. The CDR3 sequence is CASSPYGHQTSQQETQYF. The CDR3 DNA reads TGCGCCAGCAGCCCCTACGGACACCAGACTTCTCAACAAGAGACCCAGTACTTC.

This clonotype was counted a few times. The CDR3 sequence: CASSSPGLLNEQFF. CDR3 nucleotide sequence: TGCGCCAGCAGCTCCCCGGGACTACTTAATGAGCAGTTCTTC. The gene calls are TRBV5-1 and TRBJ2-1; 7 nucleotides agree with TRBD2. Germline V gene lookup returns CDR1 SGHRS and CDR2 YFSETQ. V dropped 3 bases and J dropped 7; count of bases not matched to a gene: 7. The CDR3 extends over 14 amino acids.

Comments on this clonotype: Just one base apart from a much larger clone, this may be a read error. This chain connects TRBV5-1 to TRBJ2-7; D may correspond to TRBD1 or TRBD2 (5 bases each). The CDR3 runs to 16 residues. Germline CDR1 and CDR2: SGHRS and YFSETQ. This chain's CDR3 is CVSSFRAGGKHSEQYF. In DNA, the CDR3 is TGCGTCAGCAGCTTCCGGGCTGGGGGAAAGCACTCCGAGCAGTACTTC.

This clonotype was counted only a few times. This chain uses TRBV7-9 with TRBJ2-3; tentatively, D is TRBD2 (5 bases). From germline, CDR1 is SEHNR and CDR2 FQNEAQ (reference sequence). Trimming left V 7 bases short and J 2 bases short, with 13 bases between. The length of the CDR3 is 14 residues. The CDR3 protein is CASKIGVNTDTQYF. The CDR3 region has the DNA TGTGCCAGCAAAATCGGGGTTAACACAGATACGCAGTATTTT.

By sample fraction, this clonotype is large. The V gene is TRBV6-5, the J gene TRBJ2-1; possibly TRBD1 or TRBD2 for D (5 bases each). Germline CDR1 reads MNHEY; CDR2 reads SVGAGI. The CDR3 is made up of 17 amino acids. Trimming took 0 bases from V and 11 from J, leaving 23 bases between them. The CDR3 spells CASSYSRDATQRMKQFF. CDR3 sequence (DNA): TGTGCCAGCAGTTACTCTAGGGACGCTACCCAGAGAATGAAGCAGTTCTTC.

By share, this clonotype ranks as medium-sized. The rearrangement links TRBV7-6 to TRBJ2-1; TRBD2 matches 10 bases. CDR3 length: 18 amino acids. J gave up 4 bases and V 4 bases, and 13 bases lay outside the gene matches. Germline values: CDR1 SGHVS, CDR2 FNYEAQ. The CDR3 region has the DNA TGTGCCAGCAGCTCGGGACTAGCGTTTACATCTAAATACAATGAGCAGTTCTTC. It yields the protein CASSSGLAFTSKYNEQFF.

The rearrangement joins TRBV20-1 to TRBJ2-7; 13 bases match TRBD2. This CDR3 is built from 15 residues. The J segment lost 6 bases and the V segment lost 0 bases, leaving 5 bases of the junction unmatched. Per germline, CDR1 DFQATT and CDR2 SNEGSKA (reference sequence). For the CDR3, the DNA is TGCAGTGCTAGAGAAACGGGACTAGCGGGACGCGAGCAGTACTTC. Its protein product is CSARETGLAGREQYF.

The chain is built from TRBV5-1 and TRBJ1-3; 7 nucleotides match TRBD1. V lost 4 bases, J lost 0 bases, and 4 bases stayed unmatched. The CDR3 loop spans 15 amino acids. Per the germline V gene, CDR1 is SGHRS and CDR2 is YFSETQ. The CDR3 here is CASSAGTASGNTIYF. DNA for the CDR3: TGCGCCAGCAGCGCCGGGACAGCCTCTGGAAACACCATATATTTT.

The rearrangement uses TRBV5-1 and TRBJ1-2; 8 bases match TRBD1. Trimming removed 0 bases from V and 6 bases from J; junction bases left unmatched: 10. The CDR3 consists of 16 residues. Germline CDR1 reads SGHRS; CDR2 reads YFSETQ. The CDR3 loop reads CASSLDLVDRGHGYTF. As DNA, the CDR3 is TGCGCCAGCAGCTTGGATTTAGTTGACAGGGGCCATGGCTACACCTTC.